The sequence of this T cell receptor (beta chain) was determined in a study of cytotoxic CD8 clonotypes in ibrutinib-treated CLL. The data were produced by immunoSEQ multiplex PCR, yet TCRdb's version contains in-frame clones alone and is incomplete. Of 60,000 or so clones in the sample, less than 75% are singletons; the top ten hold about 14%. Looked up from germline, CDR1 is MDHEN and CDR2 is SYDVKM. The CDR3 consists of 19 residues. The J segment lost 4 bases and the V segment lost 6 bases, leaving 18 bases of the junction unmatched. The sample in question was PBMCs, obtained after 12 months of ibrutinib treatment. The V call is TRBV28, the J call TRBJ2-7, with 13 bases matching TRBD2. This sequence was found in a human donor with chronic lymphocytic leukemia. This chain's CDR3 is CASSPRTSGSHWWVYEQYF. CDR3 coding DNA: TGTGCCAGCAGCCCCAGGACTAGCGGGAGTCATTGGTGGGTGTACGAGCAGTACTTC.